This T cell receptor beta chain was documented in a study of cytotoxic CD8 clonotypes in ibrutinib-treated CLL. Study-wide context: Enrolment comprised some twelve relapsed/refractory and approximately 16 treatment-naive patients; about 17 were IGHV unmutated.

Study outcomes and limitations: Baseline clonality was higher than in age-matched healthy donors and moved in step with circulating CD8+ T-cell counts.

As to this clone: The antigen is undetermined.

The protocol was immunoSEQ multiplex PCR, while the TCRdb copy is restricted to in-frame clones and leaves out a portion. The data hold some 130,000 clones, with 70% to 80% observed a single time. This CDR3 is built from 15 residues. Germline values: CDR1 LGHNA, CDR2 YSLEER. V dropped 0 bases and J dropped 6 bases, with 12 bases sitting between them. The sequence derives from a human donor with chronic lymphocytic leukemia. The sequencing used PBMCs, collected after 24 months of ibrutinib treatment. V usage is TRBV4-3 and J usage is TRBJ1-5; weak D call: TRBD1 (5 bases). CDR3 sequence reads: CASSQDRWGGQPQHF. CDR3 nucleotides: TGCGCCAGCAGCCAAGATCGATGGGGGGGTCAGCCCCAGCATTTT.